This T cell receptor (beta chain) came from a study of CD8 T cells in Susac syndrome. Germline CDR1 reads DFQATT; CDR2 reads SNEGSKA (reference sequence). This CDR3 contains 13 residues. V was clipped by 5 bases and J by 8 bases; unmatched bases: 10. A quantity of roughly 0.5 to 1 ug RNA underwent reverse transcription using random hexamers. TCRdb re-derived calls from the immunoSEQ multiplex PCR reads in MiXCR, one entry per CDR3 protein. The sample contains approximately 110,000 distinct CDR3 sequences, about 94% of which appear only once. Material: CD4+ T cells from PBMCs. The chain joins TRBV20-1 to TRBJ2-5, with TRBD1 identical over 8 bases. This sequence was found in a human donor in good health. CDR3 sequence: CSARLTGVATQYF. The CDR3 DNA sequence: TGCAGTGCTCGCCTGACAGGGGTAGCTACCCAGTACTTC.